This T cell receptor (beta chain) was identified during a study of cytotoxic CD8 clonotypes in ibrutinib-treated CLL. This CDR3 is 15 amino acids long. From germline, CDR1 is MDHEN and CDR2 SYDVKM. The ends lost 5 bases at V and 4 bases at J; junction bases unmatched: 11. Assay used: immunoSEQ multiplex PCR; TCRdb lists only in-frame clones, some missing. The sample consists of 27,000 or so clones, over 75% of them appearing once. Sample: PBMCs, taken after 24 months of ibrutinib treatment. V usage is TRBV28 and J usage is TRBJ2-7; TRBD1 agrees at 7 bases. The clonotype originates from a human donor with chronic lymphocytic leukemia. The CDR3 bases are TGTGCCAGCAGTCCTGCCGCCGGGACAGAATACGAGCAGTACTTC. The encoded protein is CASSPAAGTEYEQYF.